The clone carrying this TCR beta chain was counted between two and nine times. Its antigen is unidentified. PCR involved 60 Vbeta and 13 Jbeta primers. The data were produced by immunoSEQ multiplex PCR, yet TCRdb's version contains in-frame clones alone and is incomplete. The data hold 170,000 or so clones, with over 75% observed a single time. The data derive from a study of cytomegalovirus exposure and HLA in healthy donors. General study results and limits: A previous analysis found most TCR beta V segments productive roughly 87% or roughly 30% of the time. Owing to their indistinguishability, certain V segments, notably TRBV6-2 and TRBV6-3, were excluded. TCR beta V- and J-gene trimming, according to a later analysis, was linked to a missense DCLRE1C variant.

Germline V gene sequence: CDR1 SEHNR, CDR2 FQNEAQ (reference sequence). The CDR3 is 15 amino acids. Trimming shortened V by 5 bases and J by 5 bases, and 19 bases separated the two germline ends. The rearrangement links TRBV7-9 to TRBJ2-7, with D perhaps matching TRBD1 (6 bases). The receptor was derived from a woman aged 45-65 years in good health and CMV-seropositive. What was sequenced was PBMCs. DNA for the CDR3: TGTGCCAGCAGCGCCCGGGACAAGGGAGTCCACGAGCAGTACTTC. Translating it yields CASSARDKGVHEQYF.